This TCR beta chain was retrieved from a study of T-cell memory formation after mild COVID-19. One entry per CDR3 protein results from TCRdb running MiXCR on the 5' RACE reads. In the table there are about 310,000 distinct CDR3 sequences, about 15% of which are singletons. This clonotype was found many times. V was shortened by 2 bases and J by 3 bases, with 23 bases between the two germline ends. Germline CDR1 reads DFQATT; CDR2 reads SNEGSKA (reference sequence). The CDR3 extends over 17 amino acids. This clonotype was obtained from a man between 18 and 29 years old who had mild COVID-19 (a few samples of this study predate the infection). Cell type and time point are not known. J is TRBJ2-7 and V is TRBV20-1; the D is unclear. Specimen: PBMCs or a T cell subset sorted from them (not recorded which). For the CDR3, the DNA is TGCAGTGCTAGACCGACCCCGGGCACCGCACCTATCTACGAGCAGTACTTC. Protein product: CSARPTPGTAPIYEQYF.